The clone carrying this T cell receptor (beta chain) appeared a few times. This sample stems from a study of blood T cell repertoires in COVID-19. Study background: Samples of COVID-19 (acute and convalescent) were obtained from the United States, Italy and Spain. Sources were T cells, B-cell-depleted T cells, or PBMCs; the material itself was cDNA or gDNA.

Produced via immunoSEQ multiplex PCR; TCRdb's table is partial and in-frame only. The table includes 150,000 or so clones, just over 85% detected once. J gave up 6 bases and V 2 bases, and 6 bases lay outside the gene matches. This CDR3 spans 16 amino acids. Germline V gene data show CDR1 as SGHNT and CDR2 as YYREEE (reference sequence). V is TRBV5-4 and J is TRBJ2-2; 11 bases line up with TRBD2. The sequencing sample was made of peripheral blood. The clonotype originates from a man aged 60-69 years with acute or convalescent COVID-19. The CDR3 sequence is CASSLLAGAVPGELFF. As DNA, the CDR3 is TGTGCCAGCAGCTTACTAGCGGGAGCCGTCCCCGGGGAGCTGTTTTTT.